The T cell receptor (beta chain) under discussion was sequenced for a study of CD8 T cells in ankylosing spondylitis. V lost 1 base, J lost 2 bases, and 9 bases stayed unmatched. Germline loops: CDR1 SGHVS, CDR2 FQNEAQ. The CDR3 extends over 17 amino acids. Generation of TCR beta libraries employed quantitative 5'-RACE incorporating molecular barcodes. TCRdb used MiXCR to reprocess the 5' RACE reads, holding one entry per CDR3 protein. Altogether about 360,000 distinct CDR3 sequences are present, more than 20% being singletons, with the ten largest covering around 13%. The chain couples TRBV7-8 to TRBJ2-5, with TRBD2 matching over 8 bases. Sequenced: blood, either unsorted or a sorted T cell fraction (not recorded which). The TCR was taken from a male donor with ankylosing spondylitis or in good health (not recorded which). In nucleotides, the CDR3 is TGTGCCAGCAGCTTAGGCCGAGCGGGGGAACCGCAAGAGACCCAGTACTTC. It yields the protein CASSLGRAGEPQETQYF.